The 4 T cell receptor beta chains listed next were all sequenced from one sample in a study of blood T cells in healthy people across ages. Through a sample-barcoded 5' primer and a J-beta primer mix, a second PCR was run for roughly 6 to 12 cycles. TCRdb itself ran the 5' RACE reads through MiXCR, one entry per CDR3 protein. This sample has about 670,000 distinct CDR3 sequences, with 35% to 50% found just once. Sequencing used blood. Source of these receptors: a man aged 80 or over in good health.

A few counts support this clonotype. J is TRBJ2-7 and V is TRBV7-9, with 10 nucleotides matching TRBD1. From germline, CDR1 is SEHNR and CDR2 FQNEAQ (reference sequence). The V segment lost 5 bases and the J segment 0 bases; nucleotides outside the gene matches: 7. CDR3 length: 16 residues. The CDR3 region is CASSLRDRGLSYEQYF. CDR3 sequence (DNA): TGTGCCAGCAGCCTGAGGGACAGGGGCCTCTCCTACGAGCAGTACTTC. Full variable domain (outside the CDR3, taken from reference TRBV7-9 and TRBJ2-7): DTGVSQNPRHKITKRGQNVTFRCDPISEHNRLYWYRQTLGQGPEFLTYFQNEAQLEKSRLLSDRFSAERPKGSFSTLEIQRTEQGDSAMYLCASSLRDRGLSYEQYFGPGTRLTVT.

In regard to this clonotype: At one end the junction does not follow the germline gene, possibly because of a read error. V gene TRBV4-3 combines with J gene TRBJ2-6; tentatively, D is TRBD1 (6 bases). The CDR3 extends over 17 amino acids. Germline V gives CDR1 LGHNA, CDR2 YSLEER. CDR3 coding DNA: TGCGCCGGCAGCCAAGATATGGACAGTGCTGGGGCCAACGTCCTGACTTTC. Amino acid sequence: CAGSQDMDSAGANVLTF.

The V and J genes are TRBV3-1 and TRBJ2-5; tentative D call: TRBD1 (5 bases). The DNA end is more similar to TRBJ2-7, so the J call may be wrong. This CDR3 has 15 amino acids. Germline CDR1 is LGHDT and CDR2 is YNNKEL (reference sequence). CDR3 protein: CASSQGSGKGNEQYF. The CDR3 region has the DNA TGTGCCAGCAGCCAAGGTTCAGGAAAGGGGAACGAGCAGTACTTC.

This chain joins TRBV7-9 and TRBJ2-7, with D perhaps matching TRBD2 (5 bases). Germline V gene lookup returns CDR1 SEHNR and CDR2 FQNEAQ (reference sequence). CDR3 length equals 17 residues. V lost 4 bases to trimming and J lost 0 bases, with 19 bases between them. CDR3 sequence reads: CASSSSQSDGFSYEQYF. The CDR3 DNA reads TGTGCCAGCAGCTCTAGCCAAAGCGACGGATTCTCCTACGAGCAGTACTTC.